Included here is one T cell receptor (beta chain) sequence, with context. Trimming removed 7 bases from V and 8 bases from J, with 18 bases in between. Germline V gives CDR1 SGHRS, CDR2 YFSETQ. The CDR3 sequence is 14 residues long. From 350 to 500 ng of RNA, a library with molecular barcoded alpha/delta and beta/gamma adaptors was made. MiXCR, run by TCRdb on the reads, gives a single entry per CDR3 protein. The profile shows 25,000 to 35,000 distinct CDR3 sequences, about 18% of them singletons. At the time of active disease, bone marrow was collected from every patient. This sample was included in a study of read filtering for tumor transcriptome and immune sequencing.

Sequencing input: a population of CD138-negative cells sorted from bone marrow. V gene TRBV5-1 combines with J gene TRBJ2-2, with D perhaps matching TRBD1 (5 bases). The sequence was obtained from a donor over 35 with multiple myeloma. CDR3 amino acids: CASGPDSITGELFF. CDR3 coding DNA: TGCGCCAGCGGCCCCGACAGTATCACTGGGGAGCTGTTTTTT. Drawing the rest from reference TRBV5-1 and TRBJ2-2, the complete variable domain is KAGVTQTPRYLIKTRGQQVTLSCSPISGHRSVSWYQQTPGQGLQFLFEYFSETQRNKGNFPGRFSGRQFSNSRSEMNVSTLELGDSALYLCASGPDSITGELFFGEGSRLTVL.